These T cell receptor beta chains were read from a single sample in a study of low-dose radiotherapy and immunotherapy resistance in tumors. TCRdb re-derived calls from the reads in MiXCR, one entry per CDR3 protein. The table includes fewer than 60,000 distinct CDR3 sequences, approximately 12% detected once. Sequenced material: PBMCs, taken before treatment. The source of these receptors is a female donor with ovarian cancer. Each CDR3 is given with its conserved first and last residue. Fields, in order: D gene, clone size, CDR3 length, J gene, V gene, CDR3 protein, CDR3 DNA. A D gene is named only where the DNA matches it firmly. The size of a clone is reported for some rows only, either as once, few or many, or as a class for expanded clones.

d_call: -; clone_size: many; cdr3_length: 12; j_call: TRBJ2-7; v_call: TRBV30; cdr3_aa: CAWRTESYEQYF; cdr3_nt: TGTGCCTGGCGGACGGAGTCCTACGAGCAGTACTTC
d_call: TRBD1; clone_size: -; cdr3_length: 10; j_call: TRBJ2-7; v_call: TRBV2; cdr3_aa: CASSGTGEYF; cdr3_nt: TGTGCCAGCAGTGGGACAGGGGAGTACTTC
d_call: TRBD1; clone_size: -; cdr3_length: 16; j_call: TRBJ2-7; v_call: TRBV12-3/TRBV12-4; cdr3_aa: CASSPIQGARLYEQYF; cdr3_nt: TGTGCCAGCAGCCCAATACAGGGGGCCCGTCTCTACGAGCAGTACTTC
d_call: -; clone_size: many; cdr3_length: 14; j_call: TRBJ2-7; v_call: TRBV29-1; cdr3_aa: CSVEGGGGALGQYF; cdr3_nt: TGCAGCGTTGAAGGCGGAGGGGGCGCCTTGGGGCAGTACTTC
d_call: TRBD1; clone_size: -; cdr3_length: 15; j_call: TRBJ1-5; v_call: TRBV5-8; cdr3_aa: CASSLGQGSNQPQHF; cdr3_nt: TGTGCCAGCAGTCTCGGACAGGGAAGCAATCAGCCCCAGCATTTT
d_call: -; clone_size: many; cdr3_length: 12; j_call: TRBJ2-1; v_call: TRBV5-1; cdr3_aa: CASSLVFDQQFF; cdr3_nt: TGCGCCAGCAGCTTGGTTTTTGACCAGCAGTTCTTC
d_call: -; clone_size: many; cdr3_length: 14; j_call: TRBJ1-1; v_call: TRBV5-1; cdr3_aa: CASSLGHWNTEAFF; cdr3_nt: TGCGCCAGCAGCTTGGGACACTGGAACACTGAAGCTTTCTTT
d_call: -; clone_size: many; cdr3_length: 15; j_call: TRBJ1-1; v_call: TRBV19; cdr3_aa: CASSISLRQPPEAFF; cdr3_nt: TGTGCCAGTAGTATCTCTTTGAGACAGCCTCCTGAAGCTTTCTTT
d_call: TRBD2; clone_size: many; cdr3_length: 14; j_call: TRBJ2-3; v_call: TRBV11-2; cdr3_aa: CASNQWGGADTQYF; cdr3_nt: TGTGCCAGCAACCAATGGGGGGGAGCAGATACGCAGTATTTT
d_call: -; clone_size: many; cdr3_length: 12; j_call: TRBJ2-1; v_call: TRBV11-3; cdr3_aa: CASSLGANEQFF; cdr3_nt: TGTGCCAGCAGCTTAGGCGCTAATGAGCAGTTCTTC
d_call: TRBD2; clone_size: many; cdr3_length: 15; j_call: TRBJ2-5; v_call: TRBV2; cdr3_aa: CASSGSSGGSETQYF; cdr3_nt: TGTGCCAGCAGTGGCTCTAGCGGGGGGTCAGAGACCCAGTACTTC
d_call: TRBD2; clone_size: many; cdr3_length: 18; j_call: TRBJ2-1; v_call: TRBV6-5; cdr3_aa: CASSRPRLAGGPSNEQFF; cdr3_nt: TGTGCCAGCAGCCGCCCGAGACTAGCGGGAGGGCCGAGTAATGAGCAGTTCTTC
d_call: -; clone_size: many; cdr3_length: 12; j_call: TRBJ1-1; v_call: TRBV9; cdr3_aa: CASSEGGAEAFF; cdr3_nt: TGTGCCAGCAGCGAGGGTGGGGCTGAAGCTTTCTTT
d_call: -; clone_size: many; cdr3_length: 14; j_call: TRBJ2-1; v_call: TRBV28; cdr3_aa: CASSLSPTYTEQFF; cdr3_nt: TGTGCCAGCAGTTTATCCCCCACGTATACGGAGCAGTTCTTC
d_call: TRBD2; clone_size: many; cdr3_length: 15; j_call: TRBJ2-1; v_call: TRBV29-1; cdr3_aa: CSVEELRGIYNEQFF; cdr3_nt: TGCAGCGTTGAAGAATTGCGGGGGATCTACAATGAGCAGTTCTTC
d_call: -; clone_size: many; cdr3_length: 14; j_call: TRBJ2-7; v_call: TRBV5-1; cdr3_aa: CASSFGGAVNEQYF; cdr3_nt: TGCGCCAGCAGCTTCGGCGGGGCAGTGAACGAGCAGTACTTC
d_call: -; clone_size: many; cdr3_length: 14; j_call: TRBJ2-2; v_call: TRBV18; cdr3_aa: CASTPAGHTGELFF; cdr3_nt: TGTGCCAGCACACCAGCGGGCCACACCGGGGAGCTGTTTTTT
d_call: -; clone_size: many; cdr3_length: 16; j_call: TRBJ2-3; v_call: TRBV21-1; cdr3_aa: CASSKSISTEADTQYF; cdr3_nt: TGTGCCAGCAGCAAATCGATAAGCACAGAGGCAGATACGCAGTATTTT
d_call: -; clone_size: many; cdr3_length: 13; j_call: TRBJ2-5; v_call: TRBV5-1; cdr3_aa: CASSLGGSETQYF; cdr3_nt: TGCGCCAGCAGCTTAGGAGGGTCTGAGACCCAGTACTTC
d_call: -; clone_size: many; cdr3_length: 12; j_call: TRBJ1-5; v_call: TRBV30; cdr3_aa: CAWGRGNQPQHF; cdr3_nt: TGTGCCTGGGGGCGGGGCAATCAGCCCCAGCATTTT
d_call: -; clone_size: many; cdr3_length: 14; j_call: TRBJ2-1; v_call: TRBV29-1; cdr3_aa: CSGKSKSSYNEQFF; cdr3_nt: TGCAGCGGAAAATCGAAGAGCTCCTACAATGAGCAGTTCTTC
d_call: -; clone_size: -; cdr3_length: 13; j_call: TRBJ1-6; v_call: TRBV5-1; cdr3_aa: CASSLVGGSPLYF; cdr3_nt: TGCGCCAGCAGCTTGGTGGGCGGTTCACCCCTCTACTTT
d_call: -; clone_size: few; cdr3_length: 13; j_call: TRBJ2-3; v_call: TRBV20-1; cdr3_aa: CSASGAAPDTQYF; cdr3_nt: TGCAGTGCTTCAGGGGCGGCTCCAGATACGCAGTATTTT
d_call: TRBD1; clone_size: many; cdr3_length: 15; j_call: TRBJ1-2; v_call: TRBV7-2; cdr3_aa: CASSTQRTGPVRYTF; cdr3_nt: TGTGCCAGCAGCACCCAGAGGACAGGGCCGGTACGCTACACCTTC
d_call: -; clone_size: many; cdr3_length: 17; j_call: TRBJ2-2; v_call: TRBV9; cdr3_aa: CASSVGVWGQNTGELFF; cdr3_nt: TGTGCCAGCAGCGTAGGTGTGTGGGGACAGAACACCGGGGAGCTGTTTTTT
d_call: TRBD2; clone_size: many; cdr3_length: 16; j_call: TRBJ2-7; v_call: TRBV5-1; cdr3_aa: CASSPRMGGSGSEQYF; cdr3_nt: TGCGCCAGCAGCCCACGTATGGGGGGTAGCGGGAGCGAGCAGTACTTC
d_call: -; clone_size: many; cdr3_length: 13; j_call: TRBJ1-1; v_call: TRBV13; cdr3_aa: CASSRRQGTEAFF; cdr3_nt: TGTGCCAGCAGCCGGCGACAAGGGACTGAAGCTTTCTTT
d_call: -; clone_size: many; cdr3_length: 13; j_call: TRBJ2-7; v_call: TRBV18; cdr3_aa: CASSPGPDYEQYF; cdr3_nt: TGTGCCAGCTCACCAGGACCCGACTACGAGCAGTACTTC
d_call: TRBD1; clone_size: once; cdr3_length: 13; j_call: TRBJ2-1; v_call: TRBV20-1; cdr3_aa: CSATQGVHNEQFF; cdr3_nt: TGCAGTGCTACACAGGGGGTACACAATGAGCAGTTCTTC
d_call: -; clone_size: many; cdr3_length: 14; j_call: TRBJ2-7; v_call: TRBV20-1; cdr3_aa: CSAKAHDKTYEQYF; cdr3_nt: TGCAGTGCTAAAGCCCACGACAAAACCTACGAGCAGTACTTC
d_call: TRBD1; clone_size: many; cdr3_length: 14; j_call: TRBJ1-1; v_call: TRBV5-1; cdr3_aa: CASSGTGGNTEAFF; cdr3_nt: TGCGCCAGCAGCGGGACAGGGGGGAACACTGAAGCTTTCTTT
d_call: -; clone_size: many; cdr3_length: 15; j_call: TRBJ2-1; v_call: TRBV23-1; cdr3_aa: CASSQFQACYNEQFF; cdr3_nt: TGCGCCAGCAGTCAATTTCAGGCGTGCTACAATGAGCAGTTCTTC
d_call: -; clone_size: few; cdr3_length: 11; j_call: TRBJ1-1; v_call: TRBV20-1; cdr3_aa: CSAGVNTEAFF; cdr3_nt: TGCAGTGCGGGGGTGAACACTGAAGCTTTCTTT
d_call: TRBD2; clone_size: many; cdr3_length: 14; j_call: TRBJ2-7; v_call: TRBV6-1; cdr3_aa: CASSYQTSGSSQYF; cdr3_nt: TGTGCCAGCAGTTATCAGACTAGCGGGAGTTCGCAGTACTTC
d_call: -; clone_size: many; cdr3_length: 15; j_call: TRBJ1-1; v_call: TRBV10-1; cdr3_aa: CASRGTTDLDTEAFF; cdr3_nt: TGCGCCAGCAGGGGTACGACAGATCTTGACACTGAAGCTTTCTTT
d_call: -; clone_size: many; cdr3_length: 14; j_call: TRBJ2-1; v_call: TRBV7-8; cdr3_aa: CAIDNPSLYNEQFF; cdr3_nt: TGTGCCATAGATAACCCAAGCCTCTACAATGAGCAGTTCTTC
d_call: TRBD2; clone_size: many; cdr3_length: 14; j_call: TRBJ2-3; v_call: TRBV10-3; cdr3_aa: CAIMTSGSTDTQYF; cdr3_nt: TGTGCCATCATGACTAGCGGGAGCACAGATACGCAGTATTTT
d_call: -; clone_size: many; cdr3_length: 13; j_call: TRBJ2-5; v_call: TRBV20-1; cdr3_aa: CSVSYHRGETQYF; cdr3_nt: TGCAGTGTTTCGTACCATCGGGGAGAGACCCAGTACTTC
d_call: -; clone_size: many; cdr3_length: 12; j_call: TRBJ1-1; v_call: TRBV12-3/TRBV12-4; cdr3_aa: CASSHRAAKAFF; cdr3_nt: TGTGCCAGCAGCCACAGGGCAGCCAAAGCTTTCTTT
d_call: TRBD1; clone_size: few; cdr3_length: 16; j_call: TRBJ2-6; v_call: TRBV5-1; cdr3_aa: CASSLDRASGANVLTF; cdr3_nt: TGCGCCAGCAGCCTAGACAGGGCCTCTGGGGCCAACGTCCTGACTTTC
d_call: -; clone_size: many; cdr3_length: 12; j_call: TRBJ2-2; v_call: TRBV12-3/TRBV12-4; cdr3_aa: CASSWGRGELFF; cdr3_nt: TGTGCCAGCAGTTGGGGCCGCGGGGAGCTGTTTTTT
d_call: -; clone_size: many; cdr3_length: 13; j_call: TRBJ2-3; v_call: TRBV19; cdr3_aa: CASSILREDTQYF; cdr3_nt: TGTGCCAGTAGTATCCTCCGGGAAGATACGCAGTATTTT
d_call: -; clone_size: many; cdr3_length: 11; j_call: TRBJ2-7; v_call: TRBV5-5; cdr3_aa: CASSLLTEQYF; cdr3_nt: TGTGCCAGCAGCTTGTTGACAGAGCAGTACTTC
d_call: TRBD2; clone_size: many; cdr3_length: 16; j_call: TRBJ2-2; v_call: TRBV20-1; cdr3_aa: CSARASGRVNTGELFF; cdr3_nt: TGCAGTGCTAGGGCTAGCGGGAGGGTGAACACCGGGGAGCTGTTTTTT
d_call: -; clone_size: many; cdr3_length: 16; j_call: TRBJ2-2; v_call: TRBV29-1; cdr3_aa: CSVGNRVSLQAGELFF; cdr3_nt: TGCAGCGTCGGCAATAGGGTGTCCCTCCAGGCTGGGGAGCTGTTTTTT
d_call: -; clone_size: many; cdr3_length: 13; j_call: TRBJ2-7; v_call: TRBV2; cdr3_aa: CASIQDTDNEQYF; cdr3_nt: TGTGCCAGCATACAGGATACGGATAACGAGCAGTACTTC
d_call: -; clone_size: many; cdr3_length: 12; j_call: TRBJ2-3; v_call: TRBV11-2; cdr3_aa: CASSWGTDTQYF; cdr3_nt: TGTGCCAGCAGCTGGGGCACAGATACGCAGTATTTT
d_call: -; clone_size: many; cdr3_length: 14; j_call: TRBJ2-7; v_call: TRBV5-5; cdr3_aa: CASSVAAGVGEQYF; cdr3_nt: TGTGCCAGCAGCGTCGCTGCCGGGGTGGGTGAGCAGTACTTC
d_call: TRBD1; clone_size: -; cdr3_length: 15; j_call: TRBJ1-5; v_call: TRBV5-1; cdr3_aa: CASSSGTGENQPQHF; cdr3_nt: TGCGCCAGCAGCTCCGGGACAGGGGAGAATCAGCCCCAGCATTTT